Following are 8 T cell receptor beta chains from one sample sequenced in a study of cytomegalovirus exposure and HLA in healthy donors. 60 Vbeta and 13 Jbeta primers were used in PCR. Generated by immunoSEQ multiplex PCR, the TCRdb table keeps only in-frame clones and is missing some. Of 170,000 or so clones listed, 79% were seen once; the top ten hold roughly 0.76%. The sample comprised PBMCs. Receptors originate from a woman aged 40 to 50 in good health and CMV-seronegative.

This chain's CDR3 is CASSPRTGARTEAFF. The CDR3 DNA is TGCGCCAGCAGCCCGCGGACAGGGGCGCGCACTGAAGCTTTCTTT. The gene calls are TRBV5-1 and TRBJ1-1; 9 bases map to TRBD1. Losses at the gene ends were 4 bases for V and 4 bases for J; bases not matched to a gene: 8. The V gene's germline CDR1 is SGHRS and CDR2 YFSETQ. This CDR3 has 15 amino acids.

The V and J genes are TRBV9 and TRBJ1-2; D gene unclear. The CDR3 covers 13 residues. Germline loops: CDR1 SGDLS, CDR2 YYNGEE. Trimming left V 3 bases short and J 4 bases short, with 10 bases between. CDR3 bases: TGTGCCAGCAGCGCCGACATATTCTATGGCTACACCTTC. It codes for CASSADIFYGYTF.

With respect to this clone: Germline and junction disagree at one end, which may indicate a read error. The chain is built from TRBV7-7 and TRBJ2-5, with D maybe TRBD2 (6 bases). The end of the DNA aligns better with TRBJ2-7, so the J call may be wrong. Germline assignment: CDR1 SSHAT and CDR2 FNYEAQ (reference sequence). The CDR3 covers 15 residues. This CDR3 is CASSAGTGSSYEQYF. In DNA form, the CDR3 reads TGTGCTAGCAGCGCGGGGACTGGTAGCTCCTACGAGCAGTACTTC.

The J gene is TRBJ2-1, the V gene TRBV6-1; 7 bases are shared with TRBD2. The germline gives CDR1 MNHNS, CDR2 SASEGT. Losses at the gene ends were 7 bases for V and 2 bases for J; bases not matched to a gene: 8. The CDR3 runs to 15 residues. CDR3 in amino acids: CASKAREGPYNEQFF. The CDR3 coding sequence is TGTGCCAGCAAGGCGAGGGAGGGCCCCTACAATGAGCAGTTCTTC.

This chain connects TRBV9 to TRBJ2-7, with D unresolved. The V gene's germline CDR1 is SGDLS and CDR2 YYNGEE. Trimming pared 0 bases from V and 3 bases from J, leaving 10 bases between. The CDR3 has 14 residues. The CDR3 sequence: CASSVGLTDYEQYF. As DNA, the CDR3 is TGTGCCAGCAGCGTAGGACTGACGGACTACGAGCAGTACTTC.

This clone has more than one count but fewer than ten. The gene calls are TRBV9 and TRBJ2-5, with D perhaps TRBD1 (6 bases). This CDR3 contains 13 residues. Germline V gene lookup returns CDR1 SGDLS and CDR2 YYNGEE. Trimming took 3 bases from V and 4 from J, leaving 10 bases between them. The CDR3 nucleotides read TGTGCCAGCAGCGGGGGGCCGGGAGAGACCCAGTACTTC. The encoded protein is CASSGGPGETQYF.

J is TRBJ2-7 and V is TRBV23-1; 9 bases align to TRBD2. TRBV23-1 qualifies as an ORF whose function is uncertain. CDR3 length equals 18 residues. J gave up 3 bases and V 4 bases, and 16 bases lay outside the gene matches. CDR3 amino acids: CASSRSPGTSLVHYEQYF. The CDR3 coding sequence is TGCGCCAGCAGTCGATCGCCCGGGACTAGCCTCGTTCACTACGAGCAGTACTTC.

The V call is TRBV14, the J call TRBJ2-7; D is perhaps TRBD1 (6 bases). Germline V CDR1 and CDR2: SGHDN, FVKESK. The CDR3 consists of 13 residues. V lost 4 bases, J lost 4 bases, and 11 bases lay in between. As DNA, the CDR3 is TGTGCCAGCAGCCGGGACACTGGGTACGAGCAGTACTTC. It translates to CASSRDTGYEQYF. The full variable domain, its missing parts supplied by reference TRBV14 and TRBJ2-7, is EAGVTQFPSHSVIEKGQTVTLRCDPISGHDNLYWYRRVMGKEIKFLLHFVKESKQDESGMPNNRFLAERTGGTYSTLKVQPAELEDSGVYFCASSRDTGYEQYFGPGTRLTVT.